These 11 T cell receptor beta chains originate from one sample sequenced in a study of blood T cell repertoires in COVID-19. Here immunoSEQ multiplex PCR was the method, and the copy in TCRdb shows in-frame clones only, minus some. Of approximately 160,000 clones listed, around 80% are singletons. The specimen was peripheral blood. These receptors all stem from a woman aged 60-75 years with acute or convalescent COVID-19.

This clone was seen once. The chain combines TRBV28 with TRBJ2-1; 11 nucleotides match TRBD2. V shed 2 bases, J shed 1 base, and the junction held 1 base outside the gene matches. The CDR3 extends over 16 amino acids. The V gene's germline CDR1 is MDHEN and CDR2 SYDVKM. The CDR3 nucleotides are TGTGCCAGCAGTTTACCTAGCGGGGGGTCCTACAATGAGCAGTTCTTC. Its protein product is CASSLPSGGSYNEQFF.

The chain joins TRBV5-1 to TRBJ2-1, with 13 positions matching TRBD2. The CDR3 consists of 17 residues. The germline V gene encodes CDR1 SGHRS and CDR2 YFSETQ. V dropped 4 bases and J dropped 0; count of bases not matched to a gene: 4. For the CDR3, the DNA is TGCGCCAGCAGCGCGGGACTAGCGGGGCGCTCCTACAATGAGCAGTTCTTC. This translates into CASSAGLAGRSYNEQFF.

This chain connects TRBV9 to TRBJ2-1, with D perhaps matching TRBD2 (5 bases). Between the trimmed V and J ends, which lost 0 bases and 10 bases, there was a span of 14 bases. The germline V gene has CDR1 SGDLS and CDR2 YYNGEE. The CDR3 covers 14 residues. CDR3 sequence: CASSVVEREGEQFF. CDR3 nucleotide sequence: TGTGCCAGCAGCGTAGTCGAGCGAGAGGGAGAGCAGTTCTTC. Based on the CDR3 plus reference TRBV9 and TRBJ2-1, the full variable domain is DSGVTQTPKHLITATGQRVTLRCSPRSGDLSVYWYQQSLDQGLQFLIQYYNGEERAKGNILERFSAQQFPDLHSELNLSSLELGDSALYFCASSVVEREGEQFFGPGTRLTVL.

CDR3 sequence reads: CASSEGLASGLPGELFF. CDR3 in DNA: TGTGCCAGCAGCGAGGGACTAGCCTCGGGCCTCCCCGGGGAGCTGTTTTTT. V is TRBV7-2 and J is TRBJ2-2; 9 nucleotides line up with TRBD2. The CDR3 is 17 residues long. Per germline, CDR1 SGHTA and CDR2 FQGNSA. The J segment lost 6 bases and the V segment lost 5 bases, leaving 13 bases of the junction unmatched.

The rearrangement links TRBV3-1 (or the pseudogene TRBV3-2) to TRBJ2-2; 14 bases match TRBD2. The germline CDR1 and CDR2 sequences are LGHDT and YNNKEL (reference sequence). The CDR3 has 17 residues. The ends lost 4 bases at V and 0 bases at J; junction bases unmatched: 1. CDR3: CASSLGLAGANTGELFF. CDR3 nucleotide sequence: TGTGCCAGCAGCCTGGGACTAGCGGGGGCGAACACCGGGGAGCTGTTTTTT.

This clone showed up just once. The V gene is TRBV6-2 or TRBV6-3, the J gene TRBJ1-1; 10 bases are a match to TRBD1. Trimming cost V 2 bases and J 5 bases; bases outside gene matches: 14. This CDR3 has 18 amino acids. Germline V gene data show CDR1 as MNHEY and CDR2 as SVGEGT. In nucleotides, the CDR3 is TGTGCCAGCAGTTACCCCGTTAGACAGGGGGCTGGTAAGACTGAAGCTTTCTTT. Amino acid sequence: CASSYPVRQGAGKTEAFF.

The rearrangement joins TRBV7-8 to TRBJ1-4; D remains unclear. The germline V gene encodes CDR1 SGHVS and CDR2 FQNEAQ. Trimming left V 5 bases short and J 2 bases short, with 15 bases between. The CDR3 has 16 residues. The CDR3 nucleotides are TGTGCCAGCAGCGGGCGCTACGGATCGACTAATGAAAAACTGTTTTTT. This gives the protein CASSGRYGSTNEKLFF.

This sequence joins TRBV28 and TRBJ2-3; D is unclear. The CDR3 covers 15 residues. Germline CDR1 reads MDHEN; CDR2 reads SYDVKM. V lost 4 bases, J lost 5 bases, and 16 bases lay in between. The CDR3 spells CASSSLNAYGDTQYF. Here the CDR3 DNA reads TGTGCCAGCAGTTCTCTCAATGCCTACGGAGATACGCAGTATTTT.

The sample holds a few counts of this clone. The gene calls are TRBV19 and TRBJ2-2; the D gene is possibly TRBD1 (5 bases). V dropped 5 bases and J dropped 7 bases, with 14 bases sitting between them. The CDR3 contains 14 residues. The germline gives CDR1 LNHDA, CDR2 SQIVND (reference sequence). As DNA, the CDR3 is TGTGCCAGTAGTTCTACAGGTGGTGTCGGGGAGCTGTTTTTT. Translating gives CASSSTGGVGELFF.

V and J are TRBV28 and TRBJ2-2; 9 bases match TRBD1. Germline CDR1 MDHEN, CDR2 SYDVKM. V lost 3 bases, J lost 1 base, and 3 bases stayed unmatched. The CDR3 extends over 16 amino acids. For the CDR3, the DNA is TGTGCCAGCAGTTTCCCGGGACAGGGGAACACCGGGGAGCTGTTTTTT. Translated, it gives CASSFPGQGNTGELFF.

The chain employs TRBV5-1 and TRBJ1-1; D may be TRBD1 (5 bases). Germline CDR1 SGHRS, CDR2 YFSETQ. Trimming took 7 bases from V and 3 from J, leaving 19 bases between them. This CDR3 is built from 15 residues. CDR3 sequence: CASAARTGGDTEAFF. CDR3 DNA sequence: TGCGCCAGCGCCGCGAGGACGGGAGGGGACACTGAAGCTTTCTTT.